Below are 32 T cell receptor delta chains sequenced from a single sample in a study of Vδ1+ human thymocytes. Broader study findings: In the thymus, TRG and TRD repertoires looked highly polyclonal with Gaussian CDR3 lengths.

The template was reverse-transcribed extracted RNA. Pooled V-gene forward primers with one constant-region reverse primer generated the CDR3 amplicons by multiplex PCR. TCRdb reanalyzed the multiplex PCR reads using CATT. The sample contains about 27,000 delta-chain clones, approximately 7% of which appear only once. For these TCRs, the target antigens are not known. The sequenced sample consisted of Vdelta1+ gamma-delta thymocytes from the thymus. Specified subset: FACS-sorted CD3+ TCRalphabeta- TCRVdelta1+ TCRVdelta2- thymocytes. Every receptor here comes from a girl younger than two who had congenital heart surgery.

This clone was seen a handful of times. The V gene is TRDV1, the J gene TRDJ1; TRDD3 matches 9 bases. With 4 bases clipped from V and 10 bases from J, the junction kept 19 bases outside the gene matches. This CDR3 has 17 residues. The V gene's germline CDR1 is TSWWSYY and CDR2 QGS. The CDR3 protein is CALGVKPGRLGDCRLIF. The DNA of the CDR3 is TGTGCTCTTGGGGTTAAGCCTGGGCGTCTGGGGGATTGTCGACTCATCTTT.

The V gene is uncalled and the J gene is TRDJ1; TRDD3, the table's D call, lacks a check against the DNA. The CDR3 extends over 21 amino acids. CDR3: CALGEFSPTGGIPIPTDKLIF. CDR3 in DNA: TGTGCTCTTGGGGAATTTTCCCCCACTGGGGGGATACCAATACCCACCGATAAACTCATCTTT.

The J gene is TRDJ1, the V gene TRDV1, with a possible D match to TRDD2 (9 bases). The CDR3 runs 23 residues. Between the trimmed V and J ends, which lost 3 bases and 0 bases, there was a span of 35 bases. Looked up from germline, CDR1 is TSWWSYY and CDR2 is QGS. The CDR3 region has the DNA TGTGCTCTTGGGGATGGATGCGGTGACCTTCCTACGGGGATACTCAGGTACACCGATAAACTCATCTTT. Residues: CALGDGCGDLPTGILRYTDKLIF.

This clone was seen a few times. The chain recombines TRDV1 with TRDJ1, with D possibly matching TRDD3 (8 bases). The ends were cut back, 3 bases at V and 7 bases at J, with 39 bases in the middle. Germline CDR1 is TSWWSYY and CDR2 is QGS. There are 22 residues in the CDR3. The CDR3 nucleotides read TGTGCTCTTGGGGACCTCATTCCTACGGGGACTGGGGGGCCCTTAGCTCCCGTTAAACTCATCTTT. Amino acids: CALGDLIPTGTGGPLAPVKLIF.

This sequence joins TRDV1 and TRDJ1; D gene ambiguous. This CDR3 has 15 amino acids. V shed 0 bases and J shed 3 bases, with 11 bases lying between them. The germline CDR1 and CDR2 sequences are TSWWSYY and QGS. CDR3 protein: CALGELGPHSDKLIF. Written as DNA, the CDR3 is TGTGCTCTTGGGGAACTAGGTCCCCATTCCGATAAACTCATCTTT.

Here the J gene is TRDJ1 and the V gene is not called; the table's D call, TRDD3, has no DNA check behind it. The CDR3 covers 18 residues. CDR3 nucleotide sequence: TGTGCTCTTCAGGTTAGGGGTGGGGGACCGTCTTACACCGATAAACTCATCTTT. Its translation is CALQVRGGGPSYTDKLIF.

This clone was picked up a small number of times. This chain uses TRDV1 with TRDJ1, with no clear D. The CDR3 has 14 amino acids. Germline V lookup: CDR1 TSWWSYY, CDR2 QGS. Here the CDR3 reads CALTGRRSYDKLIF. CDR3 coding DNA: TGTGCCCTTACCGGACGGCGATCGTACGATAAACTCATCTTT.

The V and J genes are TRDV1 and TRDJ1; 7 bases align to TRDD3. Since TCRdb gives no J gene, matching the DNA to germline was used here to assign it. Germline CDR1 TSWWSYY, CDR2 QGS. The CDR3 loop spans 20 amino acids. V was pared by 2 bases and J by 2 bases, with 20 bases of the junction left unmatched. The CDR3, as DNA: TGTGCTCTTGGGGAAACCCCCATACTAGCGAGGGATACACAAACCGATAAACTCATCTTT. This encodes CALGETPILARDTQTDKLIF.

This clone was found a few times. This chain uses TRDV1 with TRDJ1; possibly TRDD2 or TRDD3 for D (6 bases each). Per the germline V gene, CDR1 is TSWWSYY and CDR2 is QGS. V lost 1 base and J 2 bases, leaving 26 bases between the germline ends. This CDR3 comprises 20 residues. DNA for the CDR3: TGTGCTCTTGGGGAACCGGTTCCAGCTTCCTTCTGGGGATTGACCGATAAACTCATCTTT. Translation: CALGEPVPASFWGLTDKLIF.

The chain is built from TRDV1 and TRDJ1; 7 bases are shared with TRDD3. The germline CDR1 and CDR2 sequences are TSWWSYY and QGS. V lost 6 bases and J lost 6; bases outside the gene matches: 10. The CDR3 is 14 residues long. DNA of the CDR3: TGTGCTCTTGGACCCTGCGGGGGATCGAATAAACTCATCTTT. Amino acid sequence: CALGPCGGSNKLIF.

Only a few counts were recorded for this clone. The J gene is TRDJ1, the V gene TRDV1; a weak D match, TRDD3 (6 bases). Germline V CDR1 and CDR2: TSWWSYY, QGS. V gave up 4 bases and J gave up 0 bases, with 21 bases separating them. There are 18 residues in the CDR3. Written as DNA, the CDR3 is TGTGCTCTTGGGGTCGGACTAAGGGGGACCCCCAACACCGATAAACTCATCTTT. The encoded protein is CALGVGLRGTPNTDKLIF.

This clone has a handful of counts. V gene TRDV1 combines with J gene TRDJ1; possible D gene TRDD2, 6 bases. The CDR3 extends over 20 amino acids. Germline values: CDR1 TSWWSYY, CDR2 QGS. V was shortened by 4 bases and J by 0 bases, with 27 bases between the two germline ends. CDR3 residues: CALGVLSLPTTDAYTDKLIF. CDR3 in DNA: TGTGCTCTTGGGGTCCTCTCCCTTCCCACGACGGATGCGTACACCGATAAACTCATCTTT.

The V gene is TRDV1, the J gene TRDJ1, with 9 positions matching TRDD3. The CDR3 covers 20 residues. Losses at the gene ends were 3 bases for V and 0 bases for J; bases not matched to a gene: 17. Germline V CDR1 and CDR2: TSWWSYY, QGS. Here the CDR3 reads CALGDGTGWGIPPYTDKLIF. The CDR3 DNA reads as TGTGCTCTTGGGGATGGGACGGGCTGGGGGATCCCGCCTTACACCGATAAACTCATCTTT.

This clone was counted a few times. The sample carries other DNA sequences with the same CDR3. The rearrangement uses TRDV2 and TRDJ1; 11 positions agree with TRDD3. The germline V gene encodes CDR1 GEAIGNYY and CDR2 EKD. Trimming removed 7 bases from V and 2 bases from J; junction bases left unmatched: 11. CDR3 size: 16 residues. The CDR3 sequence: CACAALGDTNTDKLIF. DNA of the CDR3: TGTGCCTGCGCTGCTCTGGGGGATACCAATACCGATAAACTCATCTTT.

This clone was counted between two and nine times. The chain has TRDV1 and TRDJ1, with 11 bases aligning to TRDD3. Germline V gene data show CDR1 as TSWWSYY and CDR2 as QGS. The CDR3 loop spans 21 amino acids. The V segment lost 0 bases and the J segment 4 bases; nucleotides outside the gene matches: 19. CDR3 DNA: TGTGCTCTTGGGGAACTAGCCCGAGGAGCTACGTGGGGGATACGGCACGATAAACTCATCTTT. It specifies CALGELARGATWGIRHDKLIF.

This clone was detected only a few times. This chain connects TRDV1 to TRDJ1; 9 positions match TRDD3. The CDR3 covers 18 residues. CDR1 and CDR2 (germline): TSWWSYY, QGS. V shed 3 bases, J shed 8 bases, and the junction held 19 bases outside the gene matches. Written as DNA, the CDR3 is TGTGCTCTTGGGGATATAATGGGGGATAGAATGGCGTCGGTAAAACTCATCTTT. This gives the protein CALGDIMGDRMASVKLIF.

The chain employs TRDV1 and TRDJ1; D possibly uses TRDD2 or TRDD3 (8 bases each). Because TCRdb records no J gene, it was assigned here through a match of the DNA to germline. This CDR3 comprises 24 residues. The V gene's germline CDR1 is TSWWSYY and CDR2 QGS. Trimming pared 2 bases from V and 0 bases from J, leaving 37 bases between. CDR3 loop: CALGEYRRGYFLQVLGAHTDKLIF. The CDR3 nucleotides are TGTGCTCTTGGGGAATACCGGCGAGGTTACTTCCTACAGGTACTGGGGGCCCACACCGATAAACTCATCTTT.

The V call is TRDV1, the J call TRDJ1; no clear D. The CDR3 is 12 residues long. Trimming left V 4 bases short and J 5 bases short, with 8 bases between. Germline assignment: CDR1 TSWWSYY and CDR2 QGS. CDR3 DNA sequence: TGTGCTCTTGGGGCAATCGGGGATAAACTCATCTTT. Its translation: CALGAIGDKLIF.

The V call is TRDV1, the J call TRDJ1; 7 bases align to TRDD3. The CDR3 is 17 amino acids. With 2 bases clipped from V and 2 bases from J, the junction kept 11 bases outside the gene matches. CDR1 is TSWWSYY and CDR2 is QGS in the germline V gene. The CDR3 DNA follows: TGTGCTCTTGGGGAATTGCTTTCCCCGGGGGATACCGATAAACTCATCTTT. It is translated as CALGELLSPGDTDKLIF.

This clone has just a few counts. The chain links TRDV1 to TRDJ1; 9 bases align to TRDD3. V was pared by 0 bases and J by 0 bases, with 17 bases of the junction left unmatched. CDR3 length: 21 amino acids. The germline V gene encodes CDR1 TSWWSYY and CDR2 QGS. The CDR3 reads CALGELYVLGESSWYTDKLIF. In DNA form, the CDR3 reads TGTGCTCTTGGGGAACTTTACGTACTGGGGGAAAGTTCCTGGTACACCGATAAACTCATCTTT.

The V and J genes are TRDV1 and TRDJ1; 9 positions agree with TRDD3. Germline assignment: CDR1 TSWWSYY and CDR2 QGS. After removal of 3 bases from V and 6 bases from J, the junction contained 32 bases not matched to a gene. This CDR3 comprises 23 residues. The CDR3 reads CALGDLLPHFPLVGDKDLHKLIF. CDR3 coding DNA: TGTGCTCTTGGGGATCTCCTTCCCCACTTCCCGTTGGTGGGGGATAAGGACCTTCATAAACTCATCTTT.

No V gene was called, and the J gene is TRDJ1; the table's D call TRDD3 went unverified against the DNA. The CDR3 extends over 20 amino acids. In DNA, the CDR3 is TGTGCTCTTGGCACCCCTCGGGGATACTGGGGATCCCGGGAAACCGATAAACTCATCTTT. This encodes CALGTPRGYWGSRETDKLIF.

This clone has more than one count but fewer than ten. The J gene is TRDJ1, the V gene TRDV1; D gene ambiguous. The V gene lost 1 base and the J gene lost 8 bases, with 23 bases spanning the gap. The CDR3 loop spans 17 amino acids. Germline values: CDR1 TSWWSYY, CDR2 QGS. CDR3 loop: CALGEPRRVTNPHKLIF. CDR3 sequence (DNA): TGTGCTCTTGGGGAACCCCGACGGGTGACCAATCCTCACAAACTCATCTTT.

This clone has just a few counts. The rearrangement links TRDV1 to TRDJ1, with TRDD2 as a possible D gene (6 bases). The CDR3 is made up of 17 amino acids. Germline V gene data show CDR1 as TSWWSYY and CDR2 as QGS. Trimming shortened V by 4 bases and J by 5 bases, and 23 bases separated the two germline ends. CDR3 protein: CALGGAFPLLGNDKLIF. CDR3 coding DNA: TGTGCTCTTGGGGGGGCCTTCCCTCTCTTGGGGAATGATAAACTCATCTTT.

This sequence joins TRDV1 and TRDJ1; 7 bases fit TRDD2. Trimming removed 1 base from V and 0 bases from J; junction bases left unmatched: 17. The CDR3 sequence is 20 residues long. Per germline, CDR1 TSWWSYY and CDR2 QGS. The CDR3 bases are TGTGCTCTTGGGGAACCAAAATTCCTACTAAGTACTGGCTACACCGATAAACTCATCTTT. Translating gives CALGEPKFLLSTGYTDKLIF.

There are a few counts of this clone. The chain joins TRDV3 to TRDJ1, with TRDD3 identical over 13 bases. This CDR3 is built from 18 residues. The germline CDR1 and CDR2 sequences are TVYSNPD and GDNSRS (reference sequence). V trimming: 1 base; J trimming: 2 bases; junction bases outside the gene matches: 13. CDR3 amino acids: CAFKSPPLGDTETDKLIF. As DNA, the CDR3 is TGTGCCTTTAAGAGTCCCCCACTGGGGGATACGGAGACCGATAAACTCATCTTT.

This clone was detected a few times. Other DNA sequences in this specimen translate into the identical CDR3. V is TRDV1 and J is TRDJ1; D is uncertain. Germline V CDR1 and CDR2: TSWWSYY, QGS. Trimming shortened V by 2 bases and J by 0 bases, and 7 bases separated the two germline ends. The CDR3 consists of 14 residues. CDR3 sequence: CALGERVYTDKLIF. DNA for the CDR3: TGTGCTCTTGGGGAAAGGGTCTACACCGATAAACTCATCTTT.

The chain couples TRDV1 to TRDJ1; TRDD3 aligns across 7 bases. In germline, CDR1 is TSWWSYY, CDR2 QGS. This CDR3 has 26 residues. With 0 bases clipped from V and 0 bases from J, the junction kept 34 bases outside the gene matches. The CDR3 sequence is CALGELGSPLEDTGRPFTPYTDKLIF. CDR3 coding DNA: TGTGCTCTTGGGGAACTAGGTTCCCCCCTGGAGGATACGGGTCGGCCATTTACGCCCTACACCGATAAACTCATCTTT.

J is TRDJ1 and V is TRDV1; 8 bases fit TRDD3. The CDR3 is 18 residues long. V lost 0 bases, J lost 0 bases, and 9 bases stayed unmatched. Germline loops: CDR1 TSWWSYY, CDR2 QGS. The DNA for the CDR3 is TGTGCTCTTGGGGAACTATCGAGGATGGGGGATCACACCGATAAACTCATCTTT. It yields the protein CALGELSRMGDHTDKLIF.

V gene TRDV1 combines with J gene TRDJ1; 13 bases map to TRDD3. Germline-derived CDR1 and CDR2 are TSWWSYY and QGS. With 4 bases clipped from V and 3 bases from J, the junction kept 26 bases outside the gene matches. The CDR3 runs to 23 residues. Here the CDR3 DNA reads TGTGCTCTTGGGGGGTTCACAGCCCTTCCTACCTTTACTGGGGGATACGCGTCCGATAAACTCATCTTT. This gives the protein CALGGFTALPTFTGGYASDKLIF.

This clone was counted between two and nine times. The chain combines TRDV1 with TRDJ1, with 9 positions matching TRDD3. Trimming removed 0 bases from V and 0 bases from J; junction bases left unmatched: 8. The germline V gene encodes CDR1 TSWWSYY and CDR2 QGS. This CDR3 is 18 amino acids long. The CDR3 bases are TGTGCTCTTGGGGAACTAGCCGGGGTGGGGGATAACACCGATAAACTCATCTTT. Translating it yields CALGELAGVGDNTDKLIF.

This chain connects TRDV1 to TRDJ1; 9 bases fit TRDD2. This CDR3 has 20 amino acids. CDR1 and CDR2 from the germline V gene are TSWWSYY and QGS. After removal of 0 bases from V and 0 bases from J, the junction contained 14 bases not matched to a gene. The CDR3 sequence is CALGELRLPTVRGYTDKLIF. Written as DNA, the CDR3 is TGTGCTCTTGGGGAACTTCGCCTTCCTACTGTTAGGGGCTACACCGATAAACTCATCTTT.